This T cell receptor (beta chain) came from a study of T cells expressing NK-cell markers. Study-level information: In sorted CD3+CD56+NKG2C+, CD3+CD56+NKG2C- and CD3+CD56-NKG2C+ T cells, TCR beta repertoires were obtained. In the group of eight sequenced donors, seven were HCMV-seropositive and one was seronegative. Study-wide results and caveats: Roughly 6 of the donors carried dominant NKG2C+ clonotypes that took up 1.0-7.0% of their CD8+ T cells. The leading position in the CD3+CD56-NKG2C+ fraction of a handful of donors also went to these clonotypes.

TCRdb reanalyzed the 5' RACE reads, giving one entry per CDR3 protein sequence and no DNA. The repertoire table contains 400,000 to 550,000 distinct CDR3 sequences. Notes on this clonotype: Its antigen is unidentified.

The V gene's germline CDR1 is MNHEY and CDR2 SVGAGI. This CDR3 spans 15 amino acids. The sequenced sample was blood T cells: a sorted CD56 or NKG2C T cell subset, CD4+ or CD8+ T cells, or bulk PBMC T cells (not recorded which). The sequence derives from a woman between 18 and 75 years old in good health. The genes are TRBV6-5 and TRBJ2-7; the D call from TCRdb, TRBD1, cannot be confirmed without DNA. This chain's CDR3 is CASSYLGTGSHEQYF.